The 19 T cell receptor beta chains given below trace back to one sample, sequenced in a study of type 1 regulatory T cells. Their antigens are not known. TCRdb itself ran the reads through MiXCR, one entry per CDR3 protein. The sample includes approximately 42,000 distinct CDR3 sequences, about 12% of them seen just once. Input material: cultured non-Tr1 T cells, either the whole culture or a sorted T cell fraction (not recorded which). These receptors were taken from a human donor in good health.

Comments on this clonotype: The germline gene is not matched at one end of the junction; a read error may be the cause. The V and J genes are TRBV7-9 and TRBJ1-1; 9 nucleotides line up with TRBD1. This CDR3 contains 16 residues. Germline assignment: CDR1 SEHNR and CDR2 FQNEAQ (reference sequence). Here the CDR3 DNA reads TGTGCCAGCAGCTTTACCACAGGGGGCGCGGACACTGAAGCCTTCTTT. It codes for CASSFTTGGADTEAFF.

This clonotype appeared a few times. This chain joins TRBV14 and TRBJ2-6; D remains ambiguous. The CDR3 extends over 15 amino acids. From germline, CDR1 is SGHDN and CDR2 FVKESK. Trimming shortened V by 6 bases and J by 0 bases, and 9 bases separated the two germline ends. The CDR3 loop is CASSEQSSGANVLTF. CDR3 nucleotides: TGTGCCAGCAGTGAACAGAGCTCTGGGGCCAACGTCCTGACTTTC. The complete variable domain, with remaining parts taken from reference TRBV14 and TRBJ2-6, reads EAGVTQFPSHSVIEKGQTVTLRCDPISGHDNLYWYRRVMGKEIKFLLHFVKESKQDESGMPNNRFLAERTGGTYSTLKVQPAELEDSGVYFCASSEQSSGANVLTFGAGSRLTVL.

This clonotype was detected many times. The CDR3 DNA reads TGTGCCAGCAGCCCAAAGACGGAGAATGAAAAACTGTTTTTT. Amino acid sequence: CASSPKTENEKLFF. The chain joins TRBV7-8 to TRBJ1-4; D unresolved. The V and J ends lost 5 bases and 5 bases respectively, with 12 bases between them. The CDR3 loop spans 14 amino acids. Germline loops: CDR1 SGHVS, CDR2 FQNEAQ.

As regards this clonotype: A much more abundant neighbour one base away suggests this may be a read error. The chain's CDR3 is CSAQGRGYTQYF. The CDR3 DNA is TGCAGTGCCCAAGGGCGGGGGTATACGCAGTATTTT. V gene TRBV20-1 combines with J gene TRBJ2-3, with 7 bases identical to TRBD2. The trim removed 6 bases at V and 7 bases at J, leaving 7 bases unmatched. Per germline, CDR1 DFQATT and CDR2 SNEGSKA (reference sequence). CDR3 length: 12 residues.

The chain couples TRBV20-1 to TRBJ2-7, with no clear D. The CDR3 is 11 amino acids. V shed 1 base and J shed 6 bases, with 7 bases lying between them. The germline CDR1 and CDR2 sequences are DFQATT and SNEGSKA (reference sequence). The CDR3 bases are TGCAGTGCTAGAGCGGTGTCCGAGCAGTACTTC. Translating it yields CSARAVSEQYF.

There are many counts of this clonotype. The rearrangement joins TRBV20-1 to TRBJ2-1, with 7 bases lining up with TRBD2. V was clipped by 7 bases and J by 3 bases; unmatched bases: 3. This CDR3 has 12 residues. CDR1 and CDR2 from the germline V gene are DFQATT and SNEGSKA (reference sequence). The CDR3 sequence is CSGQRDYNEQFF. In DNA form, the CDR3 reads TGCAGTGGTCAGCGGGACTACAATGAGCAGTTCTTC.

This clonotype was found a few times. Here the CDR3 reads CASRSGRGRDEQYF. CDR3 sequence (DNA): TGTGCCAGCAGGTCGGGTAGGGGGCGCGACGAGCAGTACTTC. The V gene is TRBV7-3, the J gene TRBJ2-7; 7 nucleotides line up with TRBD1. Germline CDR1 reads SGHTA; CDR2 reads FQGTGA. V was clipped by 6 bases and J by 5 bases; unmatched bases: 10. The CDR3 contains 14 residues.

Only a few counts were recorded for this clonotype. The chain employs TRBV6-5 and TRBJ2-3; D uncertain. Germline V CDR1 and CDR2: MNHEY, SVGAGI. This CDR3 spans 14 amino acids. The V end was cut by 2 bases, the J end by 4 bases, with 10 bases between. CDR3 sequence reads: CASSYGLRSDTQYF. CDR3 sequence (DNA): TGTGCCAGCAGTTACGGCCTCCGCTCAGATACGCAGTATTTT.

This clonotype was seen repeatedly, ten times or more. The chain combines TRBV3-1 with TRBJ1-1, with D possibly matching TRBD1 (5 bases). There are 14 residues in the CDR3. The V end was cut by 3 bases, the J end by 0 bases, with 8 bases between. Germline V gene sequence: CDR1 LGHDT, CDR2 YNNKEL (reference sequence). CDR3 protein: CASSHRVVNTEAFF. In DNA form, the CDR3 reads TGTGCCAGCAGCCACAGGGTGGTGAACACTGAAGCTTTCTTT.

The chain employs TRBV7-8 and TRBJ2-7, with D possibly TRBD1 on 6 matching bases. Germline loops: CDR1 SGHVS, CDR2 FQNEAQ. CDR3 length: 16 residues. The V end was cut by 1 base, the J end by 2 bases, with 15 bases between. In DNA form, the CDR3 reads TGTGCCAGCAGCTTAGTAGGCAGGGGAAGTCCCTACGAGCAGTACTTC. Translated, it gives CASSLVGRGSPYEQYF.

J is TRBJ1-4 and V is TRBV19; 11 bases agree with TRBD1. The germline V gene has CDR1 LNHDA and CDR2 SQIVND (reference sequence). J lost 8 bases, V lost 6 bases, and 8 bases had no gene match. The CDR3 extends over 15 amino acids. The chain's CDR3 is CASRTDRGREEKLFF. The CDR3 coding sequence is TGTGCCAGTAGGACGGACAGGGGGCGTGAGGAAAAACTGTTTTTT. The full variable domain, rest sourced from reference TRBV19 and TRBJ1-4, is DGGITQSPKYLFRKEGQNVTLSCEQNLNHDAMYWYRQDPGQGLRLIYYSQIVNDFQKGDIAEGYSVSREKKESFPLTVTSAQKNPTAFYLCASRTDRGREEKLFFGSGTQLSVL.

This clonotype was seen only a few times. The rearrangement links TRBV3-1 to TRBJ1-5; the D gene is possibly TRBD1 (6 bases). With 0 bases removed from V and 7 bases from J, the gap between germline ends came to 7 bases. Germline CDR1 LGHDT, CDR2 YNNKEL (reference sequence). The CDR3 totals 13 residues. The CDR3 DNA is TGTGCCAGCAGCCAAGAGGGGGGCCAGCCCCAGCATTTT. Protein sequence: CASSQEGGQPQHF. Together with reference TRBV3-1 and TRBJ1-5, the CDR3 gives the full variable domain: DTAVSQTPKYLVTQMGNDKSIKCEQNLGHDTMYWYKQDSKKFLKIMFSYNNKELIINETVPNRFSPKSPDKAHLNLHINSLELGDSAVYFCASSQEGGQPQHFGDGTRLSIL.

This clonotype was seen at least ten times. This chain connects TRBV18 to TRBJ1-6, with a possible D match to TRBD1 (5 bases). V lost 2 bases, J lost 5 bases, and 13 bases lay in between. The germline V gene encodes CDR1 KGHSH and CDR2 LQKENI. The CDR3 loop spans 16 amino acids. The CDR3 nucleotides are TGTGCCAGCTCACCAGTGGAAAAGGGGCATAATTCACCCCTCCACTTT. Translated, it gives CASSPVEKGHNSPLHF.

This clonotype was recorded at least ten times. V usage is TRBV6-2 or TRBV6-3 and J usage is TRBJ2-1, with 11 positions matching TRBD2. This CDR3 has 15 residues. With 4 bases clipped from V and 9 bases from J, the junction kept 8 bases outside the gene matches. Germline lookup yields CDR1 MNHEY and CDR2 SVGEGT. CDR3 nucleotides: TGTGCCAGCAGTTTAGCGGGAGGGCCCCAGGGTGAGCAGTTCTTC. It encodes CASSLAGGPQGEQFF.

In this sample, this clonotype turned up many times. The chain is built from TRBV5-4 and TRBJ2-7; no clear D. This CDR3 contains 12 residues. The germline V gene encodes CDR1 SGHNT and CDR2 YYREEE (reference sequence). The V end was cut by 0 bases, the J end by 9 bases, with 10 bases between. Here the CDR3 reads CASSLDALGQYF. Written as DNA, the CDR3 is TGTGCCAGCAGCTTGGACGCATTGGGGCAGTACTTC.

The table lists this clonotype with many counts. V gene TRBV5-1 combines with J gene TRBJ2-5, with 7 bases that match TRBD1. Germline trimming cut 0 bases from V and 2 bases from J; bases unmatched to any gene: 7. This CDR3 spans 16 amino acids. Germline assignment: CDR1 SGHRS and CDR2 YFSETQ. Here the CDR3 reads CASSLEGARRQETQYF. The DNA of the CDR3 is TGCGCCAGCAGCTTGGAGGGGGCGCGTCGGCAAGAGACCCAGTACTTC.

This clonotype has just a few counts. The genes are TRBV9 and TRBJ1-1, with D perhaps TRBD1 (6 bases). Germline CDR1 reads SGDLS; CDR2 reads YYNGEE. CDR3 length: 14 residues. V was trimmed by 3 bases and J by 1 base, leaving 10 bases between them. CDR3 loop: CASSGSTGNTEAFF. The CDR3 DNA follows: TGTGCCAGCAGCGGATCGACAGGGAACACTGAAGCTTTCTTT.

Ten or more counts support this clonotype. The chain links TRBV13 to TRBJ2-6; the match to TRBD2 covers 7 bases. Germline loops: CDR1 PRHDT, CDR2 FYEKMQ (reference sequence). This CDR3 contains 16 residues. The J segment lost 2 bases and the V segment lost 3 bases, leaving 4 bases of the junction unmatched. The DNA for the CDR3 is TGTGCCAGCAGCTTGACCGGGAGGACTGGGGCCAACGTCCTGACTTTC. Translation gives CASSLTGRTGANVLTF.

The chain uses TRBV12-3 or TRBV12-4 and TRBJ1-5; TRBD1 is a possible D gene (5 bases). V shed 6 bases and J shed 1 base, with 13 bases lying between them. The CDR3 has 15 amino acids. The CDR3 DNA reads TGTGCCAGCAGCCTAGACGGGGGAAGCAATCAGCCCCAGCATTTT. This gives the protein CASSLDGGSNQPQHF.